This T cell receptor (beta chain) was obtained from a study of T cell repertoires in cytomegalovirus infection. Study-level information: Epitope selection comprised recently identified HLA-C-restricted CMV epitopes and well-studied HLA-B-restricted CMV epitopes.

TCRdb independently ran MiXCR on the reads; one entry per CDR3 protein. The repertoire includes hundreds of thousands of distinct CDR3 sequences, approximately 30% of them detected once, and roughly 12% sits in the top ten. This clonotype was seen many times. Antigen specificity is unknown. Germline trimming cut 7 bases from V and 2 bases from J; bases unmatched to any gene: 5. This CDR3 contains 14 residues. Germline V CDR1 and CDR2: SEHNR, FQNEAQ (reference sequence). The rearrangement uses TRBV7-9 and TRBJ1-2; 9 nucleotides match TRBD1. The source was cultured CD8+ T cells from PBMCs, collected from culture after CMV antigen stimulation. The source is a human donor in good health (CMV status not recorded). Some clones in this sample may be carry-over from other donors' samples. The CDR3 DNA follows: TGTGCCAGCATCGGGACAGGGTGGAACTATGGCTACACCTTC. Translated: CASIGTGWNYGYTF.